Presented here are 25 T cell receptor beta chains from one specimen sequenced in a study of blood T cell repertoires in COVID-19. Data came from immunoSEQ multiplex PCR; TCRdb stores just in-frame clones and leaves some out. The top ten hold over 1% of the sample, which has about 300,000 clones, around nine tenths seen once. The sequencing sample was made of peripheral blood. The receptors were gathered from a man in his 70s with acute or convalescent COVID-19.

The V call is TRBV7-2, the J call TRBJ2-3; 8 bases fit TRBD2. The V gene's germline CDR1 is SGHTA and CDR2 FQGNSA. J lost 3 bases, V lost 1 base, and 3 bases had no gene match. The CDR3 runs 15 residues. CDR3 nucleotides: TGTGCCAGCAGCTTAGACGGACTAGCAACAGATACGCAGTATTTT. Protein sequence: CASSLDGLATDTQYF.

This clone was detected only once. The chain uses TRBV7-2 and TRBJ2-7; 13 nucleotides agree with TRBD2. The V gene's germline CDR1 is SGHTA and CDR2 FQGNSA. V shed 4 bases, J shed 3 bases, and the junction held 6 bases outside the gene matches. The CDR3 is 16 amino acids. The CDR3 protein is CASSSLTSGRVYEQYF. CDR3 coding DNA: TGTGCCAGCAGCTCCTTAACTAGCGGGAGGGTCTACGAGCAGTACTTC. Full variable domain (missing parts from reference TRBV7-2 and TRBJ2-7): GAGVSQSPSNKVTEKGKDVELRCDPISGHTALYWYRQSLGQGLEFLIYFQGNSAPDKSGLPSDRFSAERTGGSVSTLTIQRTQQEDSAVYLCASSSLTSGRVYEQYFGPGTRLTVT.

This clone was counted only a few times. The chain links TRBV18 to TRBJ2-1; a possible D gene is TRBD2 (6 bases). Looked up from germline, CDR1 is KGHSH and CDR2 is LQKENI. V dropped 6 bases and J dropped 5 bases, with 17 bases sitting between them. This CDR3 is 15 amino acids long. In nucleotides, the CDR3 is TGTGCCAGCTCCGAGGGACTTTGGGCTAACAATGAGCAGTTCTTC. Its protein product is CASSEGLWANNEQFF.

The J gene is TRBJ2-1, the V gene TRBV4-3; TRBD2 agrees at 9 bases. This CDR3 is built from 14 residues. From germline, CDR1 is LGHNA and CDR2 YSLEER. The J segment lost 4 bases and the V segment lost 3 bases, leaving 1 base of the junction unmatched. CDR3 DNA: TGCGCCAGCAGCCAGCTAGCGGGATACAATGAGCAGTTCTTC. Protein: CASSQLAGYNEQFF.

The chain combines TRBV7-2 with TRBJ1-2, with 8 bases matching TRBD1. Germline V gene sequence: CDR1 SGHTA, CDR2 FQGNSA. With 5 bases clipped from V and 2 bases from J, the junction kept 13 bases outside the gene matches. The CDR3 sequence is 17 residues long. The CDR3 region is CASSKQGGGRGNYGYTF. The CDR3 DNA sequence: TGTGCCAGCAGCAAACAGGGGGGCGGGAGGGGAAACTATGGCTACACCTTC.

The chain recombines TRBV5-1 with TRBJ1-4; 8 bases are shared with TRBD1. The CDR3 is 14 residues long. CDR1 is SGHRS, CDR2 YFSETQ, per germline. J lost 4 bases, V lost 4 bases, and 3 bases had no gene match. The CDR3 nucleotides are TGCGCCAGCAGCGTGACAGGGGATAATGAAAAACTGTTTTTT. It codes for CASSVTGDNEKLFF. Full variable domain (outside the CDR3, taken from reference TRBV5-1 and TRBJ1-4): KAGVTQTPRYLIKTRGQQVTLSCSPISGHRSVSWYQQTPGQGLQFLFEYFSETQRNKGNFPGRFSGRQFSNSRSEMNVSTLELGDSALYLCASSVTGDNEKLFFGSGTQLSVL.

This chain joins TRBV5-1 and TRBJ1-2; 11 bases are a match to TRBD1. CDR3 size: 16 residues. With V trimmed by 4 bases and J by 8 bases, 13 bases remained unmatched. CDR1 SGHRS and CDR2 YFSETQ come from the germline V gene. The CDR3 DNA is TGCGCCAGCAGCCTGAACCCCGGGACAGGGGGAACGGGCTACACCTTC. It encodes CASSLNPGTGGTGYTF.

This clone was seen a few times. J is TRBJ2-3 and V is TRBV5-1; 8 nucleotides match TRBD2. This CDR3 is built from 16 residues. Trimming removed 1 base from V and 3 bases from J; junction bases left unmatched: 7. Germline CDR1 SGHRS, CDR2 YFSETQ. The CDR3 protein is CASSLKLAVRTDTQYF. The CDR3 coding sequence is TGCGCCAGCAGCTTGAAACTAGCGGTCAGGACAGATACGCAGTATTTT.

The chain carries TRBV24-1 and TRBJ2-6, with D perhaps matching TRBD1 (5 bases). Trimming pared 12 bases from V and 2 bases from J, leaving 22 bases between. CDR1 is KGHDR, CDR2 SFDVKD, per germline. There are 17 residues in the CDR3. The CDR3 loop is CAVQVRTPFPGANVLTF. The CDR3 nucleotides read TGTGCCGTCCAGGTCAGGACACCCTTCCCTGGGGCCAACGTCCTGACTTTC.

The V and J genes are TRBV5-1 and TRBJ2-7; D is possibly TRBD2 (6 bases). This CDR3 contains 13 residues. The germline V gene encodes CDR1 SGHRS and CDR2 YFSETQ. Trimming cost V 3 bases and J 6 bases, with 13 bases left between them. For the CDR3, the DNA is TGCGCCAGCAGCTGGCGGGGTCGGGGCGAGCAGTACTTC. The encoded protein is CASSWRGRGEQYF.

V is TRBV24-1 and J is TRBJ1-2, with 7 bases aligning to TRBD1. The CDR3 contains 16 residues. V shed 5 bases, J shed 8 bases, and the junction held 16 bases outside the gene matches. In germline, CDR1 is KGHDR, CDR2 SFDVKD. CDR3 sequence: CATSGFGQEGIRGYTF. Here the CDR3 DNA reads TGTGCCACCAGTGGATTCGGACAGGAAGGAATTAGGGGCTACACCTTC.

This clone was recorded once. This chain uses TRBV11-2 with TRBJ2-2; D possibly corresponds to TRBD2 (5 bases). Germline V gene lookup returns CDR1 SGHAT and CDR2 FQNNGV. This CDR3 comprises 14 residues. V was cut by 2 bases and J by 6 bases, with 10 bases left in between. The CDR3, as DNA: TGTGCCAGCAGCTTACTGACCGGGGCCGGGGAGCTGTTTTTT. This sequence encodes CASSLLTGAGELFF. Drawing the rest from reference TRBV11-2 and TRBJ2-2, the complete variable domain is EAGVAQSPRYKIIEKRQSVAFWCNPISGHATLYWYQQILGQGPKLLIQFQNNGVVDDSQLPKDRFSAERLKGVDSTLKIQPAKLEDSAVYLCASSLLTGAGELFFGEGSRLTVL.

The chain recombines TRBV5-7 with TRBJ2-7; 7 nucleotides align to TRBD1. TRBV5-7 is classed as an ORF, of uncertain function. CDR3 length equals 18 residues. V shed 2 bases and J 3 bases; nucleotides not matched to a gene: 17. The CDR3 loop reads CASSLSDPMDRLYYEQYF. CDR3 bases: TGTGCCAGCAGCTTAAGTGACCCTATGGACAGGCTCTACTACGAGCAGTACTTC.

This chain uses TRBV5-5 with TRBJ2-3; 7 bases align to TRBD2. The CDR3 has 18 amino acids. The V segment lost 5 bases and the J segment 2 bases; nucleotides outside the gene matches: 17. Germline V lookup: CDR1 SGHKS, CDR2 YYEKEE (reference sequence). The CDR3 DNA sequence: TGTGCCAGCAGTGTTCTCCCGGGGGGTGCGGGAATCACAGATACGCAGTATTTT. Protein sequence: CASSVLPGGAGITDTQYF.

V and J are TRBV5-1 and TRBJ1-1; no clear D gene. CDR3 length: 15 residues. CDR1 and CDR2 (germline): SGHRS, YFSETQ. The germline V and J ends were trimmed by 3 bases and 6 bases, with 18 bases remaining between them. The CDR3 region is CASSSDGEPGAEAFF. Written as DNA, the CDR3 is TGCGCCAGCAGCTCGGACGGTGAACCGGGAGCTGAAGCTTTCTTT.

V is TRBV9 and J is TRBJ1-3; 9 bases match TRBD1. V gave up 3 bases and J gave up 4 bases; unmatched junction bases: 5. Germline-derived CDR1 and CDR2 are SGDLS and YYNGEE. The CDR3 runs to 15 residues. The chain's CDR3 is CASSGTQGAGNTIYF. Written as DNA, the CDR3 is TGTGCCAGCAGCGGCACACAGGGGGCGGGAAACACCATATATTTT.

This rearrangement joins TRBV6-5 to TRBJ1-1; D possibly corresponds to TRBD1 (5 bases). The CDR3 covers 15 residues. The V and J ends lost 0 bases and 4 bases respectively, with 12 bases between them. Germline CDR1 reads MNHEY; CDR2 reads SVGAGI. The CDR3 reads CASSYSRGFGTEAFF. The CDR3, as DNA: TGTGCCAGCAGTTACTCTCGGGGGTTTGGCACTGAAGCTTTCTTT.

The rearrangement joins TRBV7-6 to TRBJ2-5; possibly TRBD2 for D (6 bases). The CDR3 contains 15 residues. V was cut by 1 base and J by 2 bases, with 11 bases left in between. Germline assignment: CDR1 SGHVS and CDR2 FNYEAQ. The CDR3 is CASSLGYSGQETQYF. In DNA form, the CDR3 reads TGTGCCAGCAGCTTAGGGTATAGCGGACAAGAGACCCAGTACTTC.

The chain employs TRBV28 and TRBJ1-2, with D possibly TRBD1 on 5 matching bases. The CDR3 runs 11 residues. Germline CDR1 and CDR2: MDHEN and SYDVKM. The germline V and J ends were trimmed by 5 bases and 8 bases, with 9 bases remaining between them. The CDR3 nucleotides are TGTGCCAGCAGTCACAGGCAGGGCTACACCTTC. This gives the protein CASSHRQGYTF.

The genes are TRBV28 and TRBJ2-3, with unresolved D. Trimming left V 5 bases short and J 5 bases short, with 14 bases between. The CDR3 sequence is 14 residues long. CDR1 and CDR2 (germline): MDHEN, SYDVKM. The CDR3 nucleotides read TGTGCCAGCAGTCCCCGGCTAGTTGGAGATACGCAGTATTTT. Translated: CASSPRLVGDTQYF.

V usage is TRBV25-1 and J usage is TRBJ2-5; D gene uncertain. There are 13 residues in the CDR3. Trimming took off 1 base at V and 5 bases at J, with 8 bases between the two ends. Germline V gene lookup returns CDR1 MGHDK and CDR2 SYGVNS. The CDR3 coding sequence is TGTGCCAGCAGTGAATTGGGCGACGAGACCCAGTACTTC. It encodes CASSELGDETQYF.

The genes are TRBV6-5 and TRBJ1-4; 8 bases match TRBD1. The CDR3 is 13 residues long. Germline CDR1 MNHEY, CDR2 SVGAGI. J gave up 6 bases and V 6 bases, and 3 bases lay outside the gene matches. CDR3 residues: CASSRTGHEKLFF. In DNA, the CDR3 is TGTGCCAGCAGCAGGACAGGGCATGAAAAACTGTTTTTT.

This clone was detected only a few times. CDR3 DNA: TGTGCCAGCAGTCAGGACAGGAATCACAATGAGCAGTTCTTC. Its translation: CASSQDRNHNEQFF. V usage is TRBV27 and J usage is TRBJ2-1, with 7 bases lining up with TRBD1. The ends lost 5 bases at V and 5 bases at J; junction bases unmatched: 6. The V gene's germline CDR1 is MNHEY and CDR2 SMNVEV (reference sequence). The CDR3 spans 14 residues.

The chain recombines TRBV4-1 with TRBJ1-6; possible D gene TRBD1, 6 bases. CDR3 length equals 15 residues. Trimming took 1 base from V and 7 from J, leaving 11 bases between them. Germline CDR1 reads MGHRA; CDR2 reads YSYEKL. This CDR3 is CASSQGTVPNSPLHF. The CDR3 region has the DNA TGCGCCAGCAGCCAAGGGACAGTTCCAAATTCACCCCTCCACTTT.

V is TRBV4-1 and J is TRBJ1-2; 8 nucleotides match TRBD1. The germline CDR1 and CDR2 sequences are MGHRA and YSYEKL. J was trimmed by 3 bases and V by 0 bases; bases with no gene match: 6. CDR3 length equals 16 residues. CDR3 in amino acids: CASSQDPDRVDYGYTF. The CDR3 DNA is TGCGCCAGCAGCCAAGATCCGGACAGGGTGGACTATGGCTACACCTTC.